This T cell receptor (beta chain) emerged from a study of blood T cell repertoires in COVID-19. Study-wide context: Collection of acute and convalescent COVID-19 samples took place in the United States, Italy and Spain.

CDR3 length: 17 residues. Germline-derived CDR1 and CDR2 are KGHSH and LQKENI. The ends were cut back, 0 bases at V and 0 bases at J, with 11 bases in the middle. Sequenced by immunoSEQ multiplex PCR; TCRdb stores in-frame clones only, minus some. The top ten hold roughly 5.3% of the sample, which has 90,000 to 120,000 clones, roughly 89% seen once. The chain carries TRBV18 and TRBJ2-2, with D possibly being TRBD2 (5 bases). Sequencing input: peripheral blood. The TCR originated in a human donor in a cohort sampled during active COVID-19. The CDR3 DNA reads as TGTGCCAGCTCACCACCTAGACTACCGCCGAACACCGGGGAGCTGTTTTTT. Protein: CASSPPRLPPNTGELFF.